This record covers a single T cell receptor beta chain. Antigen unknown. Because it lacks the conserved phenylalanine or tryptophan at the end, this CDR3 is likely a read error. The source of the sample is a study of CD8+CD57+ T cells in acquired aplastic anemia. Study-level background: Mean yield of DNA from sorted CD4+ and CD8+ cells was approximately 3 ug. General study results and limits: Patients versus controls showed no significant CD8+ Simpson's diversity difference.

The CDR3 is made up of 16 amino acids. The germline V gene has CDR1 SNHLY and CDR2 FYNNEI. TCR beta VDJ and CDR3 profiles were obtained from a genomic DNA template. One entry per CDR3 protein results from TCRdb running MiXCR on the reads. The sample consists of 400,000 to 450,000 distinct CDR3 sequences, 60% to 80% of them appearing once. V gene TRBV2 combines with J gene TRBJ2-7, with 7 nucleotides matching TRBD1. Sequencing input: sorted CD4+, CD8+, or CD8+CD57+ T cells (not recorded which) from PBMCs. The source of this sequence is a human donor in good health, serving as a control. CDR3 residues: CASEARQGSNLGEQYL. DNA for the CDR3: TGCGCCAGCGAGGCTAGACAGGGCTCTAACCTCGGCGAGCAGTACCTC.